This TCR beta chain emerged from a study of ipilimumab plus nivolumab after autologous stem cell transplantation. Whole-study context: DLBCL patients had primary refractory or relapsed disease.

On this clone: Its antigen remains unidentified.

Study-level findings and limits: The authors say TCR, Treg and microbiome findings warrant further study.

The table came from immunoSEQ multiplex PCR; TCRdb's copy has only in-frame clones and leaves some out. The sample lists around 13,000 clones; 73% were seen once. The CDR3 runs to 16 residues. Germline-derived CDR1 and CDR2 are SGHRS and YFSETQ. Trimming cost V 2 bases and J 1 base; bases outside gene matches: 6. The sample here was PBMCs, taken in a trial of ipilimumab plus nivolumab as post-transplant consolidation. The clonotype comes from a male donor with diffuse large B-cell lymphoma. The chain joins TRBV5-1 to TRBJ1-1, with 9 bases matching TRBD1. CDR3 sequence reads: CASSLHPGQGNTEAFF. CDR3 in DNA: TGCGCCAGCAGCTTACACCCGGGACAGGGGAACACTGAAGCTTTCTTT.